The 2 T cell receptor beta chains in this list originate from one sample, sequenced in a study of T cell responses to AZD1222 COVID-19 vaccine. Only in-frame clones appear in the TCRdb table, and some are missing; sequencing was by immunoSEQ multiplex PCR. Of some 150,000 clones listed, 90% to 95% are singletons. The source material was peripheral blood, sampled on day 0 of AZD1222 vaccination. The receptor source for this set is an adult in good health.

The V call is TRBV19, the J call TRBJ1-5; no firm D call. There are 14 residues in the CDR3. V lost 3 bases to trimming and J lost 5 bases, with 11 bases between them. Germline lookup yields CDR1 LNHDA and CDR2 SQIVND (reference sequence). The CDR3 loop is CASSIPGSDQPQHF. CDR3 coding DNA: TGTGCCAGTAGTATCCCAGGTTCGGATCAGCCCCAGCATTTT.

This CDR3 is CASSEDWGSEGYTF. CDR3 in DNA: TGTGCCAGCAGTGAAGACTGGGGCTCCGAAGGCTACACCTTC. This chain joins TRBV6-1 and TRBJ1-2; D is perhaps TRBD1 (5 bases). Germline lookup yields CDR1 MNHNS and CDR2 SASEGT. Trimming stripped 1 base from V and 8 bases from J, with 14 bases between. The CDR3 length is 14 residues.